Given below is one TCR beta chain in context. Original processing methods: Reference gene primers were amplified, and this amplification served to estimate nucleated cell counts. Method: immunoSEQ multiplex PCR; TCRdb's copy keeps in-frame clones and lacks some. That table furnishes V, J and clone size, whereas the DNA furnished D and trimming. This sample carries approximately 97,000 clones, about 91% of them seen once, and the ten largest clones take roughly 2%. These data are taken from a study of blood T cell repertoires in COVID-19. Across the whole study: The samples span acute and convalescent COVID-19 from the United States, Italy and Spain. PBMCs, B-cell-depleted T cells, or T cells were the source of the cDNA or gDNA that made up the material.

In Seattle, patients joined the study during active infection and were tracked longitudinally. The CDR3 has 14 residues. Trimming left V 1 base short and J 6 bases short, with 13 bases between. The V gene's germline CDR1 is MNHNS and CDR2 SASEGT. The clonotype was recovered from a man in his fifties with COVID-19, enrolled during active disease. Material for sequencing was peripheral blood. The rearrangement links TRBV6-1 to TRBJ2-7, with D perhaps TRBD1 (8 bases). The CDR3 DNA sequence: TGTGCCAGCAGTGAAGTAACAGGGGGGGGCGAGCAGTACTTC. It codes for CASSEVTGGGEQYF.